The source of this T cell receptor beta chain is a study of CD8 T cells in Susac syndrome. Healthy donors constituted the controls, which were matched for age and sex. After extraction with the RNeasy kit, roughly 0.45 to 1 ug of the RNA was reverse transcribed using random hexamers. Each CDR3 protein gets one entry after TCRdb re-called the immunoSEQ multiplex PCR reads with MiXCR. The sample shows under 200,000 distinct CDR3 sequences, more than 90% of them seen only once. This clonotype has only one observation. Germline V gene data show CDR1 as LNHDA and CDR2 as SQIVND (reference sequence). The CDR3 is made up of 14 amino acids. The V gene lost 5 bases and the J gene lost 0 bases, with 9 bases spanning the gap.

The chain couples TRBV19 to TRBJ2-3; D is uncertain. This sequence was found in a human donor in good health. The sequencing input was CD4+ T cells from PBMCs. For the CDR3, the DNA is TGTGCCAGTAGTGCCTACGCAAGCACAGATACGCAGTATTTT. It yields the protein CASSAYASTDTQYF.